This T cell receptor (beta chain) was documented in a study of blood T cell repertoires in COVID-19. Looking at the study overall: Both acute and convalescent COVID-19 samples were obtained from the United States, Italy and Spain. PBMCs, B-cell-depleted T cells, or T cells were the source of the cDNA or gDNA that made up the material.

The authors' processing: Amplification of reference gene primers provided the estimated nucleated cell counts. Clones were read by immunoSEQ multiplex PCR, and TCRdb kept only the in-frame ones, dropping some. D and trimming come from the DNA, and the V and J calls and clone size come from that table. The table records some 35,000 clones, approximately 83% of them present only once. With 3 bases removed from V and 8 bases from J, the gap between germline ends came to 10 bases. Germline lookup yields CDR1 MGHRA and CDR2 YSYEKL. This CDR3 has 12 amino acids. The V call is TRBV4-1, the J call TRBJ1-1, with a possible D match to TRBD1 (6 bases). This clonotype originated in a man aged 45-65 years with acute or convalescent COVID-19. The sequenced sample consisted of peripheral blood. CDR3 in amino acids: CASSHPTGEAFF. DNA for the CDR3: TGCGCCAGCAGCCATCCGACAGGAGAAGCTTTCTTT.